This T cell receptor beta chain was retrieved from a study of blood T cell repertoires in COVID-19. Sequenced by immunoSEQ multiplex PCR; TCRdb stores in-frame clones only, minus some. The sample records 65,000 to 75,000 clones, roughly nine tenths being singletons. V lost 0 bases to trimming and J lost 7 bases, with 14 bases between them. The CDR3 sequence is 15 residues long. Germline CDR1 SGHKS, CDR2 YYEKEE (reference sequence). The J gene is TRBJ1-5, the V gene TRBV5-5; a weak D match, TRBD1 (5 bases). This TCR came from a man aged 50 or older with active COVID-19. What was sequenced was peripheral blood. This chain's CDR3 is CASSLVAGSGQPQHF. The CDR3 bases are TGTGCCAGCAGCTTGGTGGCAGGGTCAGGACAGCCCCAGCATTTT.